This is a list of T cell receptor beta chains from one sample in a study of T cell responses to AZD1222 COVID-19 vaccine. Clones were read by immunoSEQ multiplex PCR, and TCRdb kept only the in-frame ones, dropping some. The sample lists about 140,000 clones, roughly 90% occurring once. The starting material was peripheral blood, obtained on day 0 of AZD1222 vaccination. The receptor set was obtained from an adult in good health. CDR3s include the opening cysteine and the closing phenylalanine or tryptophan. Each record gives: J gene, D gene, clone size, V gene, CDR3 DNA, CDR3 protein. The D gene is left open where the match is weak. Size values are once, few and many counts, or a class for expanded clones, and some rows have none.

TRBJ2-7,TRBD1,-,TRBV5-4,TGTGCCAGCAGCATCGACAGGGGCCTCCCCTACGAGCAGTACTTC,CASSIDRGLPYEQYF
TRBJ1-1,-,-,TRBV19,TGTGCCAGTGGAGGGGGGTATAGCACTGAAGCTTTCTTT,CASGGGYSTEAFF
TRBJ2-1,TRBD1,-,TRBV7-3,TGTGCCAGCAGCTTGGACAGGGTGAATGAGCAGTTCTTC,CASSLDRVNEQFF
TRBJ2-7,-,-,TRBV6-6,TGTGCCAGCAGTGCAAAGGGGACCCTAGGGTACGAGCAGTACTTC,CASSAKGTLGYEQYF
TRBJ2-3,-,-,TRBV19,TGTGCCAGTAGTATGAGGCGCAGGGACACAGATACGCAGTATTTT,CASSMRRRDTDTQYF
TRBJ1-1,TRBD1,-,TRBV13,TGTGCCAGCAGCCTCGACAGGGGGCGCGGGGTAGCTTTCTTT,CASSLDRGRGVAFF
TRBJ2-1,TRBD2,-,TRBV5-1,TGCGCCAGCAGCTGGATAGGACTAGCGGGGGTATACAATGAGCAGTTCTTC,CASSWIGLAGVYNEQFF
TRBJ2-1,-,-,TRBV19,TGTGCCAGTAGTATTGCATCCTACAATGAGCAGTTCTTC,CASSIASYNEQFF
TRBJ1-5,-,once,TRBV6-2/TRBV6-3,TGTGCCAGCACCCCCGGAAGGTGGCTTGGGCCCCAGCATTTT,CASTPGRWLGPQHF
TRBJ1-2,-,-,TRBV13,TGTGCCAGCAGCTTAGGAGGGCACTATGGCTACACCTTC,CASSLGGHYGYTF
TRBJ1-1,-,once,TRBV9,TGTGCCAGCAGCGTCCATGGGGAGGAAGCAGCTTTCTTT,CASSVHGEEAAFF
TRBJ1-6,-,-,TRBV7-2,TGTGCCAGCAGCCGTATGGGGGGGGCGAATTCACCCCTCCACTTT,CASSRMGGANSPLHF
TRBJ1-5,TRBD1,-,TRBV19,TGTGCCAGTAGTATGGGACAGGGGGGTATTCAGCCCCAGCATTTT,CASSMGQGGIQPQHF
TRBJ1-1,-,-,TRBV15,TGTGCCACCAGCGAGATCCCGCAGGGTGGCACTGAAGCTTTCTTT,CATSEIPQGGTEAFF
TRBJ2-7,-,-,TRBV28,TGTGCCAGCAGTTTAAGTTTTCCCTACGAGCAGTACTTC,CASSLSFPYEQYF
TRBJ2-3,-,-,TRBV24-1,TGTGCCACCAGTGACTACTTCTCTCCGCAGTATTTT,CATSDYFSPQYF
TRBJ1-2,-,-,TRBV28,TGTGCCAGCAGCTCAACCCCGACGGCGAACTATGGCTACACCTTC,CASSSTPTANYGYTF
TRBJ1-5,-,-,TRBV5-4,TGTGCCAGCAGCTTGTGGTCGGGAACTAGCAATCAGCCCCAGCATTTT,CASSLWSGTSNQPQHF
TRBJ1-1,-,-,TRBV5-1,TGCGCCAGCAGCTTATCCACCTTGAACACTGAAGCTTTCTTT,CASSLSTLNTEAFF
TRBJ2-2,-,once,TRBV6-6,TGTGCCAGCAGCCATCTCGGGAACACCGGGGAGCTGTTTTTT,CASSHLGNTGELFF
TRBJ1-6,-,-,TRBV15,TGTGCCACCAGCAGAGTTGGGGCGGGAGAGGCAAGTTCACCCCTCCACTTT,CATSRVGAGEASSPLHF
TRBJ2-7,TRBD1,-,TRBV10-3,TGTGCCATCGCGATTACTGGGACAGGAATCCACGAGCAGTACTTC,CAIAITGTGIHEQYF
TRBJ2-3,-,-,TRBV15,TGTGCCACCAGCAGATCAGGGGGAGGAATAGATACGCAGTATTTT,CATSRSGGGIDTQYF
TRBJ2-7,-,-,TRBV5-6,TGTGCCAGCAGCCGACCGGCAGGGTACATGCACGAGCAGTACTTC,CASSRPAGYMHEQYF
TRBJ1-2,-,-,TRBV19,TGTGCCAGTAGTATAGGACAGGAGGCCTATGGCTACACCTTC,CASSIGQEAYGYTF
TRBJ1-2,-,once,TRBV2,TGTGCCAGCAGTGATTACGGGTTTAGTTATGGCTACACCTTC,CASSDYGFSYGYTF
TRBJ1-5,TRBD1,-,TRBV28,TGTGCCAGCAGCCGGGGACAGGGAGGGAGCAATCAGCCCCAGCATTTT,CASSRGQGGSNQPQHF
TRBJ2-5,-,-,TRBV6-5,TGTGCCAGCAGTTCCGCGTTGGTAGAAGAGACCCAGTACTTC,CASSSALVEETQYF
TRBJ2-7,-,once,TRBV4-3,TGCGCCAGCAGCTCCTTCGGGGCGAGGGCCTACGAGCAGTACTTC,CASSSFGARAYEQYF
TRBJ1-1,-,-,TRBV4-3,TGCGCCAGCAGCCTACTAAGTGGCGCTGAAGCTTTCTTT,CASSLLSGAEAFF
TRBJ2-5,-,-,TRBV5-1,TGCGCCAGCAGCTTGCTAGGTGGGGCCGGGGAGACCCAGTACTTC,CASSLLGGAGETQYF
TRBJ2-1,-,few,TRBV2,TGTGCCAGCGGTAGCTACAATGAGCAGTTCTTC,CASGSYNEQFF
TRBJ1-1,-,-,TRBV19,TGTGCCAGTAGTCCAGGAGTGAACACTGAAGCTTTCTTT,CASSPGVNTEAFF